The rows below give T cell receptor beta chains drawn from one sample of a study of response to subunit inactivated influenza vaccine. TCRdb re-analysed the RT-PCR reads in MiXCR, keeping a single row per CDR3 protein. The repertoire has more than 700,000 distinct CDR3 sequences, around 20% of them found once; the top ten carry approximately 10%. The input for sequencing was PBMCs from blood, taken more than 4 days after vaccination. The receptors originated from a man between 45 and 60 years old who received an inactivated influenza vaccine. Both conserved end residues are part of each CDR3. Each record gives: D gene, clone size, V gene, J gene, CDR3 protein, CDR3 DNA. D genes are given only for firm matches. The listing skips clone size in some rows; elsewhere it reads once, few, many or a size class.

D: .
size: many
V: TRBV4-2
J: TRBJ1-2
CDR3: CASSQAGTQNYGYTF
DNA: TGTGCCAGCAGCCAGGCCGGGACACAAAACTATGGCTACACCTTC

D: .
size: .
V: TRBV20-1
J: TRBJ2-1
CDR3: CSARDFGQGLRNEQFF
DNA: TGCAGTGCTAGAGATTTTGGGCAGGGGCTTAGGAATGAGCAGTTCTTC

D: .
size: .
V: TRBV9
J: TRBJ2-3
CDR3: CASSVVGGRGGPDTQYF
DNA: TGTGCCAGCAGCGTAGTAGGGGGCCGGGGGGGCCCAGATACGCAGTATTTT

D: TRBD2
size: .
V: TRBV28
J: TRBJ2-7
CDR3: CASRLSLALSYEQYF
DNA: TGTGCCAGCAGACTATCACTAGCGCTTTCCTACGAGCAGTACTTC

D: .
size: many
V: TRBV7-2
J: TRBJ2-5
CDR3: CASSATHF
DNA: TGTGCCAGCAGCGCAACGCACTTC

D: .
size: .
V: TRBV15
J: TRBJ2-5
CDR3: CATSRSRGSGGETQYF
DNA: TGTGCCACCAGCAGGTCCCGGGGGAGTGGAGGGGAGACCCAGTACTTC

D: .
size: many
V: TRBV20-1
J: TRBJ1-2
CDR3: CSAKVDHYGYTF
DNA: TGCAGTGCTAAAGTGGACCATTATGGCTACACCTTC

D: TRBD2
size: .
V: TRBV20-1
J: TRBJ2-3
CDR3: CSATALAGGRDTQYF
DNA: TGCAGTGCTACCGCACTAGCGGGGGGCCGGGATACGCAGTATTTT

D: .
size: once
V: TRBV7-7
J: TRBJ2-7
CDR3: CASSPQGQPGGEQYF
DNA: TGTGCTAGCAGCCCTCAAGGACAGCCTGGGGGGGAGCAGTACTTC

D: .
size: .
V: TRBV5-4
J: TRBJ2-1
CDR3: CASSPRLGQNEQFF
DNA: TGTGCCAGCAGCCCGCGGTTAGGCCAGAATGAGCAGTTCTTC

D: .
size: many
V: TRBV5-1
J: TRBJ2-1
CDR3: CASSRGGFDEQFF
DNA: TGCGCCAGCAGCCGCGGGGGCTTCGATGAGCAGTTCTTC

D: .
size: few
V: TRBV28
J: TRBJ1-1
CDR3: CASVRYTEAFF
DNA: TGTGCCAGCGTCCGTTACACTGAAGCTTTCTTT

D: .
size: few
V: TRBV20-1
J: TRBJ2-7
CDR3: CSARDWLAQGQYF
DNA: TGCAGTGCTAGAGATTGGCTAGCTCAGGGGCAGTACTTC

D: .
size: few
V: TRBV5-5
J: TRBJ1-5
CDR3: CASSSTREQPQHF
DNA: TGTGCCAGCAGCTCCACCCGGGAGCAGCCCCAGCATTTT

D: .
size: .
V: TRBV6-1
J: TRBJ2-1
CDR3: CASSGERVNEQFF
DNA: TGTGCCAGCAGCGGGGAGAGGGTGAATGAGCAGTTCTTC

D: .
size: many
V: TRBV5-1
J: TRBJ2-7
CDR3: CASSLLGGGRYEQYF
DNA: TGCGCCAGCAGCTTGCTCGGAGGGGGACGCTACGAGCAGTACTTC

D: TRBD2
size: .
V: TRBV20-1
J: TRBJ2-1
CDR3: CSAKLAGGLGNEQFF
DNA: TGCAGTGCTAAACTAGCGGGGGGGCTGGGCAATGAGCAGTTCTTC

D: .
size: few
V: TRBV6-2/TRBV6-3
J: TRBJ2-5
CDR3: CASSYSTRETQYF
DNA: TGTGCCAGCAGTTACTCGACTAGGGAGACCCAGTACTTC

D: TRBD2
size: .
V: TRBV4-2
J: TRBJ2-1
CDR3: CASSQDRAGGTGNEQFF
DNA: TGTGCCAGCAGCCAAGATCGAGCCGGGGGGACTGGTAATGAGCAGTTCTTC

D: .
size: .
V: TRBV5-1
J: TRBJ1-6
CDR3: CASGVGGLNSPLHF
DNA: TGCGCCAGCGGGGTCGGGGGCCTTAATTCACCCCTCCACTTT

D: TRBD2
size: few
V: TRBV9
J: TRBJ2-3
CDR3: CASSVARIAGGQTDTQYF
DNA: TGTGCCAGCAGCGTAGCTCGCATAGCGGGAGGGCAGACAGATACGCAGTATTTT

D: TRBD2
size: .
V: TRBV7-6
J: TRBJ2-7
CDR3: CASSLLAGGSSYEQYF
DNA: TGTGCCAGCAGCTTACTAGCGGGGGGGAGCTCCTACGAGCAGTACTTC

D: .
size: .
V: TRBV25-1
J: TRBJ1-1
CDR3: CASSAAKAFF
DNA: TGTGCCAGCAGTGCCGCCAAGGCTTTCTTT

D: .
size: many
V: TRBV29-1
J: TRBJ2-3
CDR3: CSVGIRGPDTQYF
DNA: TGCAGCGTGGGGATTCGTGGGCCAGATACGCAGTATTTT

D: TRBD2
size: few
V: TRBV7-8
J: TRBJ2-5
CDR3: CASQSTSVETQYF
DNA: TGTGCCAGCCAATCGACTAGCGTGGAGACCCAGTACTTC

D: .
size: .
V: TRBV11-2
J: TRBJ2-7
CDR3: CASSEGPTYEQYF
DNA: TGTGCCAGCAGCGAGGGCCCAACCTACGAGCAGTACTTC

D: TRBD1
size: many
V: TRBV4-3
J: TRBJ2-2
CDR3: CASSHWTGVGGELFF
DNA: TGCGCCAGCAGCCATTGGACAGGGGTCGGCGGGGAGCTGTTTTTT

D: TRBD1
size: .
V: TRBV7-9
J: TRBJ2-6
CDR3: CASSWGTGTSGANVLTF
DNA: TGTGCCAGCAGCTGGGGGACAGGAACCTCTGGGGCCAACGTCCTGACTTTC

D: .
size: .
V: TRBV4-2
J: TRBJ2-5
CDR3: CASSQDTGEIGETQYF
DNA: TGTGCCAGCAGCCAAGATACGGGAGAGATAGGAGAGACCCAGTACTTC

D: TRBD2
size: .
V: TRBV20-1
J: TRBJ2-3
CDR3: CSARGLAGGSDTQYF
DNA: TGCAGTGCCAGAGGACTAGCGGGAGGTTCAGATACGCAGTATTTT

D: TRBD1
size: .
V: TRBV10-3
J: TRBJ1-2
CDR3: CATATRTGLNGYTF
DNA: TGTGCCACCGCGACCAGGACAGGGTTGAATGGCTACACCTTC

D: .
size: .
V: TRBV12-3/TRBV12-4
J: TRBJ1-1
CDR3: CASSLSGVRTEAFF
DNA: TGTGCCAGCAGTTTATCAGGGGTACGCACTGAAGCTTTCTTT

D: .
size: .
V: TRBV5-1
J: TRBJ2-2
CDR3: CARSLEGSGGELFF
DNA: TGCGCCAGAAGCTTGGAGGGGTCCGGCGGGGAGCTGTTTTTT

D: .
size: .
V: TRBV20-1
J: TRBJ2-7
CDR3: CSASPMVQGGEQYF
DNA: TGCAGTGCTAGTCCAATGGTTCAGGGTGGCGAGCAGTACTTC

D: TRBD2
size: .
V: TRBV24-1
J: TRBJ2-2
CDR3: CATRTSGSRDTGELFF
DNA: TGTGCCACGCGGACTAGCGGGAGTAGGGACACCGGGGAGCTGTTTTTT

D: .
size: few
V: TRBV6-6
J: TRBJ2-1
CDR3: CASSYDRAEQFF
DNA: TGTGCCAGCAGTTACGATAGGGCAGAGCAGTTCTTC

D: TRBD2
size: .
V: TRBV13
J: TRBJ2-1
CDR3: CASSLGPAGGYNEQFF
DNA: TGTGCCAGCAGCTTAGGCCCAGCGGGGGGCTACAATGAGCAGTTCTTC

D: .
size: few
V: TRBV6-5
J: TRBJ1-6
CDR3: CASSYSGGGEGSPLHF
DNA: TGTGCCAGCAGTTACTCTGGCGGGGGCGAGGGTTCACCCCTCCACTTT

D: .
size: few
V: TRBV27
J: TRBJ2-1
CDR3: CASSFPLGVAHNEQFF
DNA: TGTGCCAGCAGTTTCCCCCTCGGGGTAGCACACAATGAGCAGTTCTTC

D: .
size: few
V: TRBV5-6
J: TRBJ1-2
CDR3: CASSLEVRHGYTF
DNA: TGTGCCAGCAGCTTGGAAGTCAGACATGGCTACACCTTC

D: .
size: few
V: TRBV7-2
J: TRBJ1-1
CDR3: CASSLVLTKNTEAFF
DNA: TGTGCCAGCAGCTTAGTTCTGACGAAGAACACTGAAGCTTTCTTT

D: .
size: .
V: TRBV4-1
J: TRBJ2-2
CDR3: CASSHRRGNTGELFF
DNA: TGCGCCAGCAGCCACCGGAGGGGAAACACCGGGGAACTGTTTTTT

D: TRBD1
size: .
V: TRBV7-9
J: TRBJ1-4
CDR3: CASSWTGDNEKLFF
DNA: TGTGCCAGCAGCTGGACAGGGGATAATGAAAAACTGTTTTTT

D: .
size: many
V: TRBV4-2
J: TRBJ2-7
CDR3: CASSTGGEQYF
DNA: TGTGCCAGCAGCACCGGGGGTGAGCAGTACTTC

D: TRBD1
size: few
V: TRBV29-1
J: TRBJ2-4
CDR3: CSVADRLAKNIQYF
DNA: TGCAGCGTTGCGGACAGGCTAGCCAAAAACATTCAGTACTTC

D: .
size: many
V: TRBV3-1
J: TRBJ2-7
CDR3: CASSPSPYEQYF
DNA: TGTGCCAGCAGTCCCTCGCCCTACGAGCAGTACTTC

D: .
size: .
V: TRBV20-1
J: TRBJ2-7
CDR3: CSARENRAYEQYF
DNA: TGCAGTGCTAGAGAGAACAGGGCCTACGAGCAGTACTTC

D: TRBD1
size: .
V: TRBV7-2
J: TRBJ1-4
CDR3: CASSPDRGLSNEKLFF
DNA: TGTGCCAGCAGCCCAGACAGGGGCCTCTCTAATGAAAAACTGTTTTTT

D: .
size: .
V: TRBV7-9
J: TRBJ1-1
CDR3: CASSLVAGVNTEAFF
DNA: TGTGCCAGCAGCTTAGTGGCGGGAGTGAACACTGAAGCTTTCTTT

D: .
size: few
V: TRBV7-6
J: TRBJ2-7
CDR3: CASSHNSGGGGSYEQYF
DNA: TGTGCCAGCAGCCATAACTCTGGGGGAGGGGGCTCCTACGAGCAGTACTTC

D: .
size: few
V: TRBV7-9
J: TRBJ2-5
CDR3: CASSLAGTYQETQYF
DNA: TGTGCCAGCAGCTTAGCTGGAACCTACCAAGAGACCCAGTACTTC